Sequencing of this TCR beta chain was carried out in a study of blood T cell repertoires in COVID-19 (dated by TCRdb to 2018 to 2020). At the level of the whole study: The collaborator samples originated in the United States, Italy and Spain and spanned the acute and convalescent phases of COVID-19. The repertoires were released in a freely available public database intended as a resource for research on the immune response to SARS-CoV-2. The sample metadata nearly always contained a de-identified subject ID, COVID-19 status, age in years and sex. The material from the prospective study consisted of cDNA or gDNA derived from T cells, B-cell-depleted T cells, or PBMCs. Subjects who had been exposed to COVID-19, were actively infected with it, or had recovered from it provided the deeply sampled blood TCRbeta repertoires that made up the dataset. Where available, HLA class I and class II types were obtained from metadata supplied by the sample provider rather than from assay-based typing. Samples came from the ongoing ImmuneRACE study (first 160 participants) plus 1,254 subjects from 6 global collaborators.

TCRbeta CDR3 regions were amplified from genomic DNA by means of the immunoSEQ Assay, a bias-controlled multiplex PCR. Per the authors' processing: Within the assay, amplification of reference gene primers was used to estimate how many nucleated cells each sample contained. Sequence reads were collapsed and filtered to measure the absolute abundance of every unique TCRbeta CDR3 rearrangement. Productive Simpson clonality was computed per sample as the square root of Simpson's diversity index over productive rearrangements. Entries here come from immuneACCESS through TCRdb and include only in-frame sequences with V and J called. Some clones fail to appear in such tables; in the studies checked, an unresolved V gene covers under half of the shortfall, and the cause of the remainder is unknown. Clone size and V and J calls were adopted from that table, with D and trimming inferred from the DNA. Recorded for this sample are over 120,000 clones; about 91% of them occurred a single time. Of the sample, 0.75% to 0.95% falls within the top ten clones.

Each collaborating institution followed its own protocols to collect whole blood in K2EDTA tubes. For TCRbeta analysis, collaborators shipped samples as frozen whole blood, isolated PBMCs, or DNA extracted from either of those sample types. General findings and caveats noted by the study authors: The quantity of clinical and demographic metadata differed by source and by participant and was supplied without curation.

In the case of this clone: Its specific antigen is unknown. The record has no base qualities; no much larger clone is one base away.

The source is a woman in her 50s with acute or convalescent COVID-19. Sequencing was performed on peripheral blood.

The DNA reads as follows: TGTGCCATCAGCCCCGCGGCTCCGAACACCGGGGAGCTGTTTTTT. The translation is CAISPAAPNTGELFF. Recombination connected TRBV10-3 to TRBJ2-2; no D gene call is confident. The germline V gene sets CDR1 to ENHRY and CDR2 to SYGVKD. From cysteine to phenylalanine, the CDR3 is 15 amino acids long. Of all the DNA, just the CDR3 is kept, 45 bases in frame from base 1. Between the V and J ends, shortened by 6 bases and 0 bases respectively, the junction contains 11 bases.